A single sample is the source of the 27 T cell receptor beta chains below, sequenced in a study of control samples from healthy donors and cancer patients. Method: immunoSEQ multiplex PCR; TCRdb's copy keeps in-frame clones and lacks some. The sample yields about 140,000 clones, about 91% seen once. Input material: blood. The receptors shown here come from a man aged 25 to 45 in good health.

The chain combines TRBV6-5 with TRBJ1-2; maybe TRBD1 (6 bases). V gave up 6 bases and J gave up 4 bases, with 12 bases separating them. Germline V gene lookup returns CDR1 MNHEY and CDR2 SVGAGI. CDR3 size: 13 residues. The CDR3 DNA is TGTGCCAGCAGCCTAGACAGGAGCTATGGCTACACCTTC. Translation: CASSLDRSYGYTF.

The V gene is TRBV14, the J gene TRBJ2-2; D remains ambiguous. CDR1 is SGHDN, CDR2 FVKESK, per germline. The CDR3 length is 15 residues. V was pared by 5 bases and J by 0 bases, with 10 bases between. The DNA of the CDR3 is TGTGCCAGCAGCTCTCCGCGGCCGAACACCGGGGAGCTGTTTTTT. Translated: CASSSPRPNTGELFF.

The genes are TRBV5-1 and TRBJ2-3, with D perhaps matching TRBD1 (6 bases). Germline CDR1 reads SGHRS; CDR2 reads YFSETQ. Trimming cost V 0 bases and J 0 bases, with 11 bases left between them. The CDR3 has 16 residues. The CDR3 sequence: CASSLGQAASTDTQYF. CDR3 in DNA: TGCGCCAGCAGCTTGGGACAGGCGGCTAGCACAGATACGCAGTATTTT.

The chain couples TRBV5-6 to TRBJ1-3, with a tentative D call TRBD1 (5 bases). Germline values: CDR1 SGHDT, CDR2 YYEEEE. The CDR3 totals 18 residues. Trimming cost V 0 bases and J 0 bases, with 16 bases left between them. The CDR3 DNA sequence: TGTGCCAGCAGCTTGGGACAGTTGAGACTCCTCTCTGGAAACACCATATATTTT. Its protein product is CASSLGQLRLLSGNTIYF.

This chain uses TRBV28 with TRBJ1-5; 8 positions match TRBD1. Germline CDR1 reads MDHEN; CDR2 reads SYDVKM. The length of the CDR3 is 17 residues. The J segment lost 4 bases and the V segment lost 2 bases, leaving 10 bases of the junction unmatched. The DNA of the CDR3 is TGTGCCAGCAGTTTAGGTCGGACAGGGAGTAGGAATCAGCCCCAGCATTTT. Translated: CASSLGRTGSRNQPQHF.

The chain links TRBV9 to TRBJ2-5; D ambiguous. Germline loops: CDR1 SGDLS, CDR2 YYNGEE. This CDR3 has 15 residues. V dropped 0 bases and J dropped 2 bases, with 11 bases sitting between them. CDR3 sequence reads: CASSVVKMGQETQYF. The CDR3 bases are TGTGCCAGCAGCGTAGTGAAGATGGGGCAAGAGACCCAGTACTTC.

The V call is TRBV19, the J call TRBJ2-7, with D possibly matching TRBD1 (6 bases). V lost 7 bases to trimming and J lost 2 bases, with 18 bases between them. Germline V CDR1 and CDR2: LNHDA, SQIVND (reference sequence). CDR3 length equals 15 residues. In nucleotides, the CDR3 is TGTGCCAGTACCGTCGATGGGTGGGGGCCCTACGAGCAGTACTTC. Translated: CASTVDGWGPYEQYF.

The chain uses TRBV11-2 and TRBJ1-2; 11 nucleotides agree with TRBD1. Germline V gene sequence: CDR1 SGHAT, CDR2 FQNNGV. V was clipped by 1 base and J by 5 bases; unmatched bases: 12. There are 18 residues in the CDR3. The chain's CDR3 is CASSLGPPRTGGAYGYTF. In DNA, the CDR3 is TGTGCCAGCAGCTTAGGGCCCCCCAGGACAGGGGGCGCATATGGCTACACCTTC.

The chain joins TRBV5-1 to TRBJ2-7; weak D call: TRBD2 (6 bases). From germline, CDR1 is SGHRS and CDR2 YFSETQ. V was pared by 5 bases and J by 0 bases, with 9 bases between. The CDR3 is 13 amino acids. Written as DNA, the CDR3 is TGCGCCAGCAGTGCGGGGAGCTCCTACGAGCAGTACTTC. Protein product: CASSAGSSYEQYF.

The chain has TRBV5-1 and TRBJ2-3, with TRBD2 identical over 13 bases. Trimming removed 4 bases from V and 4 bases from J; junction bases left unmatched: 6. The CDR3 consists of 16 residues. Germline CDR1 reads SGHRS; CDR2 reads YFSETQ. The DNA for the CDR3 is TGCGCCAGCAGCAATACCGGGACTAGCGGGGCAGATACGCAGTATTTT. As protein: CASSNTGTSGADTQYF. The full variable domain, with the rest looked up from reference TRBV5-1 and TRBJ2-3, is KAGVTQTPRYLIKTRGQQVTLSCSPISGHRSVSWYQQTPGQGLQFLFEYFSETQRNKGNFPGRFSGRQFSNSRSEMNVSTLELGDSALYLCASSNTGTSGADTQYFGPGTRLTVL.

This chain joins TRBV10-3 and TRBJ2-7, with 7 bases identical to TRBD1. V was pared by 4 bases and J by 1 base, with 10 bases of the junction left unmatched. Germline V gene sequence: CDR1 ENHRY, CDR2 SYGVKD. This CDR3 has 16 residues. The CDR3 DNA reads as TGTGCCATCAGTGTTGATCCCGGGACAGCTTCCTACGAGCAGTACTTC. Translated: CAISVDPGTASYEQYF.

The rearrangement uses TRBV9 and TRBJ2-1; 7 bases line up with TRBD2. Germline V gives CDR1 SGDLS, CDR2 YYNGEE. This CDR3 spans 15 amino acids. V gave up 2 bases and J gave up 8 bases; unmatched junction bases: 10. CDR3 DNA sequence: TGTGCCAGCAGCGTCCCCGCCCGGGGGGAGGATGAGCAGTTCTTC. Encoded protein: CASSVPARGEDEQFF.

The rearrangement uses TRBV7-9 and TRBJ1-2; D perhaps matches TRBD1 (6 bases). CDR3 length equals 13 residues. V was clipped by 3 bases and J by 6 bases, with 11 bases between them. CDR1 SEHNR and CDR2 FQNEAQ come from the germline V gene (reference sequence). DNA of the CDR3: TGTGCCAGCAGCTTCGACAGGTCCGATGGCTACACCTTC. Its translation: CASSFDRSDGYTF.

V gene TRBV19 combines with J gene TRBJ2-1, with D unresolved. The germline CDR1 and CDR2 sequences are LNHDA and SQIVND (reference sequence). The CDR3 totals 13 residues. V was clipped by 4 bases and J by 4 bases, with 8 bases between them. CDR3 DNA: TGTGCCAGTAGTAGCATTGGATACAATGAGCAGTTCTTC. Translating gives CASSSIGYNEQFF.

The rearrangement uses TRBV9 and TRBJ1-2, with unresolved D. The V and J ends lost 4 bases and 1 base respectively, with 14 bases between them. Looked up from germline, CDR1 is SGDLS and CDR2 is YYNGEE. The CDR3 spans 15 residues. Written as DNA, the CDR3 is TGTGCCAGCAGCCCCAACATGGCGGTTAACTATGGCTACACCTTC. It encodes CASSPNMAVNYGYTF.

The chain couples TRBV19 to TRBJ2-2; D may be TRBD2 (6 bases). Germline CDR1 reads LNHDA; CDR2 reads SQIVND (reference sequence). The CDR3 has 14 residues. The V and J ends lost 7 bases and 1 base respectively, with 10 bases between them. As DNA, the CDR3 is TGTGCCAGTACCTTGGGGGGGAACACCGGGGAGCTGTTTTTT. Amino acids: CASTLGGNTGELFF.

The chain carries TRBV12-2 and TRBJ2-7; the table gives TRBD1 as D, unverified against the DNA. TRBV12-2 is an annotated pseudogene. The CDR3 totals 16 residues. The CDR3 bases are TGTGCAAGTCGCTTAGCGCGACCGACAGGGCACTACGAGCAGTACTTC. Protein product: CASRLARPTGHYEQYF.

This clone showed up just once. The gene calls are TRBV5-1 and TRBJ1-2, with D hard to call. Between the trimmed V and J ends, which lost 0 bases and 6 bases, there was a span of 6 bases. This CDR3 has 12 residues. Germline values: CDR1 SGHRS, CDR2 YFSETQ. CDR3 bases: TGCGCCAGCAGCTTGGTTGGGGATGGCTACACCTTC. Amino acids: CASSLVGDGYTF.

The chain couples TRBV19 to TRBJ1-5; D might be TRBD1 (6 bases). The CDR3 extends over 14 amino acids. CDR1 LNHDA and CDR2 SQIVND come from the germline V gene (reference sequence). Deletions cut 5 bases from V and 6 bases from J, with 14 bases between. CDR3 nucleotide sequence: TGTGCCAGTAGTTTTCGGGGGCCCGGTCAGCCCCAGCATTTT. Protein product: CASSFRGPGQPQHF.

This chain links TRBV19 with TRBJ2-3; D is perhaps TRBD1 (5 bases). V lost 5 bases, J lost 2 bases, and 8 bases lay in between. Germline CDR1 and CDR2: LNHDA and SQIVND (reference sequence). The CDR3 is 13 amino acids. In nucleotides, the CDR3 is TGTGCCAGTAGTTCAGGGCTCACAGATACGCAGTATTTT. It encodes CASSSGLTDTQYF.

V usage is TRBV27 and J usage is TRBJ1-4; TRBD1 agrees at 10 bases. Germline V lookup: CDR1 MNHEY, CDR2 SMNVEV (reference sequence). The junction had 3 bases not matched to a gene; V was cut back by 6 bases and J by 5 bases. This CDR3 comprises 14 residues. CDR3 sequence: CASSGQGVNEKLFF. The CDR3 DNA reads TGTGCCAGCAGCGGACAGGGGGTGAATGAAAAACTGTTTTTT.

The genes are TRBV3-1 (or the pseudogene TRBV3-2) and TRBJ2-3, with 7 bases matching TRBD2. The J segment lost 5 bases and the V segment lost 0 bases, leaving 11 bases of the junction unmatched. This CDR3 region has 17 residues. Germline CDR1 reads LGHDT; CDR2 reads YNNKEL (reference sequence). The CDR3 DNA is TGTGCCAGCAGCCAAGATCTTGGTGGGGGGGGGATAGATACGCAGTATTTT. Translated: CASSQDLGGGGIDTQYF.

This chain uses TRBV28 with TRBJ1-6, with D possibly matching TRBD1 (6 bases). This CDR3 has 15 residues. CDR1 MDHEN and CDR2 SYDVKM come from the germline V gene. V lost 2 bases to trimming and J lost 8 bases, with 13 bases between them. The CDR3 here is CASSLGGRGDSPLHF. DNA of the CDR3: TGTGCCAGCAGTTTAGGGGGGCGGGGTGATTCACCCCTCCACTTT.

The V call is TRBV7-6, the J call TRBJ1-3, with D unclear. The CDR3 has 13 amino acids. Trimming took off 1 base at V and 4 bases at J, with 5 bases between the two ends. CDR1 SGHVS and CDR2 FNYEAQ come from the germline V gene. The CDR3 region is CASSLGQGNTIYF. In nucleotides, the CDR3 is TGTGCCAGCAGCTTAGGACAAGGAAACACCATATATTTT.

The CDR3 nucleotides read TGTGCCAGCAGTGAGCGGCCGGGGGCATCGTACGAGCAGTACTTC. As protein: CASSERPGASYEQYF. The chain combines TRBV6-1 with TRBJ2-7; D might be TRBD1 or TRBD2, each matching 6 bases. The CDR3 is 15 amino acids. Trimming cost V 3 bases and J 4 bases, with 16 bases left between them. The germline CDR1 and CDR2 sequences are MNHNS and SASEGT.

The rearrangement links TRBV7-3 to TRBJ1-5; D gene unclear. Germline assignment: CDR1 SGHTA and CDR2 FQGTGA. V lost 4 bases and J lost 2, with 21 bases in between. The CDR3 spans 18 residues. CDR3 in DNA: TGTGCCAGCAGCTCCAAAAACAGAAACCCCCGTCGCAATCAGCCCCAGCATTTT. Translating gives CASSSKNRNPRRNQPQHF. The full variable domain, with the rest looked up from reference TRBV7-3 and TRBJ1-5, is GAGVSQTPSNKVTEKGKYVELRCDPISGHTALYWYRQSLGQGPEFLIYFQGTGAADDSGLPNDRFFAVRPEGSVSTLKIQRTERGDSAVYLCASSSKNRNPRRNQPQHFGDGTRLSIL.

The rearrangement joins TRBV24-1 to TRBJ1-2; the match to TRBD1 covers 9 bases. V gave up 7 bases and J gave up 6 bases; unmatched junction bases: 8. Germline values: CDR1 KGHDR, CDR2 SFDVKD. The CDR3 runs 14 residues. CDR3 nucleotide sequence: TGTGCCACCAGCGAAACAGGGGGCGCGGATGGCTACACCTTC. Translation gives CATSETGGADGYTF.